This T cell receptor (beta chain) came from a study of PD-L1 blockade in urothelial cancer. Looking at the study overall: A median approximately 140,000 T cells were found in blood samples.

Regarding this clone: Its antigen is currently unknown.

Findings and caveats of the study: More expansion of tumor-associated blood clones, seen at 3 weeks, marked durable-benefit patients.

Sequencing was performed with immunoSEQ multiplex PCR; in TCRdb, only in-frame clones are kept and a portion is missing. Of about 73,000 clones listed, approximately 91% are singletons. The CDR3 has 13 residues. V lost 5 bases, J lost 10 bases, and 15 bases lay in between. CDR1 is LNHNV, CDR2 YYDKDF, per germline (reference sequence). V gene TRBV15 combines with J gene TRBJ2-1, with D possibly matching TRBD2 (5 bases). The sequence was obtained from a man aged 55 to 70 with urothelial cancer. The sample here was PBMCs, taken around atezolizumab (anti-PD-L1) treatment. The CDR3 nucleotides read TGTGCCACCAGCGGAATGGGAGAACTCGAGCAGTTCTTC. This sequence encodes CATSGMGELEQFF. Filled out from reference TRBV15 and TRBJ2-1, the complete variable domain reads DAMVIQNPRYQVTQFGKPVTLSCSQTLNHNVMYWYQQKSSQAPKLLFHYYDKDFNNEADTPDNFQSRRPNTSFCFLDIRSPGLGDTAMYLCATSGMGELEQFFGPGTRLTVL.